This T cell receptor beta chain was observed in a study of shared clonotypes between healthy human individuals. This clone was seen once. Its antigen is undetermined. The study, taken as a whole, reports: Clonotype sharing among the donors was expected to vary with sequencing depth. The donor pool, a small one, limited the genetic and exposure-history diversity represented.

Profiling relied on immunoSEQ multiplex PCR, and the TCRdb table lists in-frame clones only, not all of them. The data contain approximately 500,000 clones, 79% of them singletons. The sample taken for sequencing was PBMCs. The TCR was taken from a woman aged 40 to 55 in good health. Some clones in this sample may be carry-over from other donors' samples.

The CDR3 sequence is CASQAGYDEQYF. CDR3 nucleotides: TGCGCCTCCCAGGCAGGTTACGACGAGCAGTACTTC. The chain has TRBV5-1 and TRBJ2-7; D is unresolved. The CDR3 totals 12 residues. Trimming pared 10 bases from V and 5 bases from J, leaving 16 bases between. CDR1 is SGHRS and CDR2 is YFSETQ in the germline V gene. The whole variable domain, remainder taken from reference TRBV5-1 and TRBJ2-7, is KAGVTQTPRYLIKTRGQQVTLSCSPISGHRSVSWYQQTPGQGLQFLFEYFSETQRNKGNFPGRFSGRQFSNSRSEMNVSTLELGDSALYLCASQAGYDEQYFGPGTRLTVT.